The clone carrying this T cell receptor (beta chain) occurred a few times. The data were obtained in a study of T-cell reconstitution after alpha-beta-depleted transplantation in children. TCRbeta library construction was performed incorporating unique molecular identifiers. One entry per CDR3 protein results from TCRdb running MiXCR on the PCR reads. The sample holds about 500,000 distinct CDR3 sequences, around a third seen once. The CDR3 has 16 residues. Germline lookup yields CDR1 SGHRS and CDR2 YFSETQ. V lost 0 bases and J lost 5; bases outside the gene matches: 5. This clonotype was obtained from a human donor who donated a stem cell graft to a child with aplastic anemia. Sample: PBMCs from the stem cell graft donor, taken from the stem cell graft. This chain joins TRBV5-1 and TRBJ1-4, with TRBD1 matching 9 bases. The CDR3 DNA follows: TGCGCCAGCAGCTTGGCCGTCGGACAGGGGAATGAAAAACTGTTTTTT. This encodes CASSLAVGQGNEKLFF.